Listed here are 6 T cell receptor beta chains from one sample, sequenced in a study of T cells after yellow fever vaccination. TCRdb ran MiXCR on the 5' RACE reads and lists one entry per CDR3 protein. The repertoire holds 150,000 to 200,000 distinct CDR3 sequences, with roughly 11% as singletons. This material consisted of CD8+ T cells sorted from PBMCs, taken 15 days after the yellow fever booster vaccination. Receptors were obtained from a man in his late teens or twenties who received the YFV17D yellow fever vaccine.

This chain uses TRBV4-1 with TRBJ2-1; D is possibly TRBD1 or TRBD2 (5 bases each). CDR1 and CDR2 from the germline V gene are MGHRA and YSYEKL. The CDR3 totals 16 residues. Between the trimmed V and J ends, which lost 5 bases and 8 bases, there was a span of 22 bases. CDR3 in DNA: TGCGCCAGCAGCGCTTCACTGGGGCGGGTATACGATGAGCAGTTCTTC. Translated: CASSASLGRVYDEQFF.

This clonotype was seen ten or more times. The CDR3 protein is CASSQGGGEQYF. DNA for the CDR3: TGCGCCAGCAGCCAAGGGGGGGGCGAGCAGTACTTC. The rearrangement links TRBV4-3 to TRBJ2-7, with TRBD2 matching over 7 bases. This CDR3 is 12 amino acids long. The V and J ends lost 1 base and 6 bases, in that order; junction bases with no gene match: 0. Per germline, CDR1 LGHNA and CDR2 YSLEER.

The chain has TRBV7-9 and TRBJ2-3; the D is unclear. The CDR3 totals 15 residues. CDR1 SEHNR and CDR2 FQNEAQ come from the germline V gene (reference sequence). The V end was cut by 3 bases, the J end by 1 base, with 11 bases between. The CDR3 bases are TGTGCCAGCAGCTTTCTGGCGACCGGCACAGATACGCAGTATTTT. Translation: CASSFLATGTDTQYF.

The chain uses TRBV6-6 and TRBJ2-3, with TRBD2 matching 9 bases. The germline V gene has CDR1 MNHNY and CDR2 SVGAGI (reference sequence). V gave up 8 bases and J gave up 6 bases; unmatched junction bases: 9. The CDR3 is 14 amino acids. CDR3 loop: CASAGGGAWDTQYF. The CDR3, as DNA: TGTGCCAGCGCGGGCGGGGGGGCATGGGATACGCAGTATTTT.

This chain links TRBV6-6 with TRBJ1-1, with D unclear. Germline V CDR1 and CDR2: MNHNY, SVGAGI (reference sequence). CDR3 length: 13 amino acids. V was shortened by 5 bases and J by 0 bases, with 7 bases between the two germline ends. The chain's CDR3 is CASSVTVNTEAFF. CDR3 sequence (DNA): TGTGCCAGCAGTGTTACAGTGAACACTGAAGCTTTCTTT.

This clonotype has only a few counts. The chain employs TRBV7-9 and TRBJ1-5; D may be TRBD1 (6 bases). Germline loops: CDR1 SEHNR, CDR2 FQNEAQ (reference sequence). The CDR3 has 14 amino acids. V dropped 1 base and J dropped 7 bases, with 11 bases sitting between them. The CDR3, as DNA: TGTGCCAGCAGCTTAGGAGGGGGACACCAGCCCCAGCATTTT. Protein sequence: CASSLGGGHQPQHF.